The clone carrying this T cell receptor beta chain appeared a few times. What it recognizes is unknown. With constant-segment primers, 5'RACE yielded cDNA libraries of TCR alpha and TCR beta that carried sample barcodes and UMIs. A single record per CDR3 protein comes from TCRdb applying MiXCR to the 5' RACE reads. The repertoire holds roughly 580,000 distinct CDR3 sequences, approximately 18% seen once, with 12% in the top ten. CDR1 is LNHNV and CDR2 is YYDKDF in the germline V gene (reference sequence). This CDR3 has 13 residues. V shed 6 bases and J shed 4 bases, with 10 bases lying between them. The data belong to a study of T-cell memory formation after mild COVID-19. Overall study: The two donors had largely donor-specific TCR clusters. General study findings and limits: Cross-reactive memory seemingly joined, as some responding clones were found in pre-infection memory. Day 15 to 85 contracting clones showed balanced CD4/CD8; day 15 to 37 expanders favored CD4+.

This sequence originates from an adult woman who had mild COVID-19 (a few samples of this study predate the infection). Cell type and time point are not known. Source material: PBMCs or a T cell subset sorted from them (not recorded which). The chain recombines TRBV15 with TRBJ1-5, with D possibly matching TRBD1 (5 bases). The CDR3 here is CATRGHTNQPQHF. The CDR3 DNA follows: TGTGCCACCAGGGGGCATACGAATCAGCCCCAGCATTTT.